Presented here are 9 T cell receptor beta chains from one specimen sequenced in a study of shared clonotypes between healthy human individuals. The method was immunoSEQ multiplex PCR; TCRdb's version includes in-frame clones alone and lacks a portion of them. The table shows about 2.4 million clones, with approximately 90% occurring only once. Sequences were obtained from naive CD4+ T cells sorted from blood. The subset is: CD45RA+ positively selected. The receptors originated from a man between 18 and 29 years old in good health.

The V gene is TRBV5-4, the J gene TRBJ2-6; possible D gene TRBD2, 6 bases. This CDR3 is built from 17 residues. V lost 0 bases and J lost 0, with 10 bases in between. CDR1 SGHNT and CDR2 YYREEE come from the germline V gene (reference sequence). The CDR3 is CASSLVGGNSGANVLTF. CDR3 in DNA: TGTGCCAGCAGCTTGGTTGGGGGGAACTCTGGGGCCAACGTCCTGACTTTC.

The V gene is TRBV28, the J gene TRBJ2-7, with 13 bases fitting TRBD2. Germline V gene data show CDR1 as MDHEN and CDR2 as SYDVKM. The J segment lost 4 bases and the V segment lost 8 bases, leaving 5 bases of the junction unmatched. The CDR3 contains 14 residues. The CDR3 DNA reads TGTGCCAGCTGTACTAGCGGGGGGGCATACGAGCAGTACTTC. It codes for CASCTSGGAYEQYF.

The J gene is TRBJ2-7, the V gene TRBV7-9, with 7 bases aligning to TRBD2. The CDR3 totals 15 residues. The trim removed 3 bases at V and 6 bases at J, leaving 11 bases unmatched. Germline V gives CDR1 SEHNR, CDR2 FQNEAQ (reference sequence). CDR3 bases: TGTGCCAGCAGCTTGGGAGGGATCAGTTTCGGCGAGCAGTACTTC. This codes for CASSLGGISFGEQYF.

This clone occurred a few times. V usage is TRBV10-3 and J usage is TRBJ1-1; D ambiguous. Germline lookup yields CDR1 ENHRY and CDR2 SYGVKD. Trimming took 6 bases from V and 8 from J, leaving 16 bases between them. The CDR3 totals 13 residues. This CDR3 reads CAIRNRPNQEAFF. The CDR3 DNA is TGTGCCATCAGGAATCGACCAAACCAGGAAGCTTTCTTT.

This chain uses TRBV11-3 with TRBJ2-5; 9 bases line up with TRBD1. This CDR3 is 15 amino acids long. Trimming at V came to 1 base and at J to 4 bases, leaving 4 bases not matched to a gene. The germline V gene has CDR1 SGHNT and CDR2 YENEEA. The CDR3 region has the DNA TGTGCCAGCAGCTTAGGACAGGGGGACTCAGAGACCCAGTACTTC. The encoded protein is CASSLGQGDSETQYF.

The chain links TRBV5-4 to TRBJ1-1, with 8 bases lining up with TRBD1. Germline CDR1 is SGHNT and CDR2 is YYREEE (reference sequence). Losses at the gene ends were 0 bases for V and 0 bases for J; bases not matched to a gene: 4. The CDR3 covers 16 residues. The CDR3 region has the DNA TGTGCCAGCAGCTTGGGACAGGGGCGCATGAACACTGAAGCTTTCTTT. It codes for CASSLGQGRMNTEAFF.

The V and J genes are TRBV7-9 and TRBJ1-2, with D hard to call. Germline CDR1 and CDR2: SEHNR and FQNEAQ (reference sequence). CDR3 size: 13 residues. Trimming removed 5 bases from V and 7 bases from J, with 14 bases in between. CDR3 residues: CASSPKAAGGYTF. CDR3 bases: TGTGCCAGCAGCCCAAAGGCGGCGGGTGGCTACACCTTC.

The chain joins TRBV4-2 to TRBJ1-1; TRBD1 matches at 8 bases. With V trimmed by 1 base and J by 5 bases, 6 bases remained unmatched. CDR1 and CDR2 from the germline V gene are LGHNA and YNFKEQ. CDR3 size: 15 residues. The CDR3 sequence is CASSQVRQGKTEAFF. CDR3 nucleotides: TGTGCCAGCAGCCAAGTCCGACAGGGGAAAACTGAAGCTTTCTTT.

The chain carries TRBV2 and TRBJ2-1; the match to TRBD2 covers 8 bases. The V segment lost 6 bases and the J segment 8 bases; nucleotides outside the gene matches: 12. This CDR3 has 15 residues. Germline values: CDR1 SNHLY, CDR2 FYNNEI. CDR3 loop: CASRETSGSIDEQFF. CDR3 nucleotide sequence: TGTGCCAGCAGGGAAACGAGCGGGAGTATCGATGAGCAGTTCTTC.